These 5 T cell receptor beta chains share one sample of origin, sequenced in a study of vaccination effects on CD4 cells after COVID-19. An approximately nine-day culture period preceded the isolation of CD4+ T cells. This individual contracted SARS-CoV-2 between March and December 2020, as verified by PCR. Participants got two doses of BNT162b2 or mRNA-1273 vaccine. These receptors lack a known antigen. Assay: immunoSEQ multiplex PCR; the TCRdb copy retains only in-frame clones and omits some. The sample includes approximately 40,000 clones, approximately 82% of them seen just once. The starting material was CD4+ T cells from PBMCs cultured without peptide, obtained after COVID-19 vaccination. These receptors all stem from a human donor who had a prior SARS-CoV-2 infection.

The V and J genes are TRBV15 and TRBJ2-5; D is possibly TRBD1 (5 bases). The CDR3 is 13 residues long. Germline V gene sequence: CDR1 LNHNV, CDR2 YYDKDF (reference sequence). Trimming pared 5 bases from V and 5 bases from J, leaving 12 bases between. The CDR3 DNA sequence: TGTGCCACCAGCCAGGGATTGGTTGAGACCCAGTACTTC. Encoded protein: CATSQGLVETQYF.

V and J are TRBV4-2 and TRBJ2-3, with D unclear. V shed 0 bases and J shed 6 bases, with 10 bases lying between them. The V gene's germline CDR1 is LGHNA and CDR2 YNFKEQ. CDR3 length equals 14 residues. The CDR3 DNA follows: TGTGCCAGCAGCCAAGATCTTTCCGTTGATACGCAGTATTTT. Its translation is CASSQDLSVDTQYF.

This clone was seen a few times. The chain couples TRBV4-1 to TRBJ2-1, with D unclear. The CDR3 is made up of 16 amino acids. Trimming removed 1 base from V and 9 bases from J, with 19 bases in between. The germline gives CDR1 MGHRA, CDR2 YSYEKL. The CDR3 region is CASSQVDMGLFSEQFF. The DNA for the CDR3 is TGCGCCAGCAGCCAAGTCGACATGGGCCTTTTTAGTGAGCAGTTCTTC.

J is TRBJ1-1 and V is TRBV7-2; 7 positions match TRBD1. This CDR3 is 14 amino acids long. J lost 3 bases, V lost 3 bases, and 4 bases had no gene match. CDR1 and CDR2 from the germline V gene are SGHTA and FQGNSA. The CDR3 DNA reads as TGTGCCAGCAGCTTTGACAGGGTGGACACTGAAGCTTTCTTT. It translates to CASSFDRVDTEAFF.

This clone came up a few times. J is TRBJ2-1 and V is TRBV9; 11 nucleotides line up with TRBD2. The CDR3 sequence is 18 residues long. The V segment lost 0 bases and the J segment 0 bases; nucleotides outside the gene matches: 5. CDR1 is SGDLS, CDR2 YYNGEE, per germline. The CDR3 loop reads CASSVGLAGPPSYNEQFF. CDR3 nucleotides: TGTGCCAGCAGCGTAGGACTAGCGGGACCCCCCTCCTACAATGAGCAGTTCTTC.